This TCR beta chain derives from a study of tumor and adjacent non-tumor tissue in lung cancer. Findings and caveats of the study: In normal lung, the top 100 clones were significantly more dominant than in tumor.

TCRbeta libraries were built with three rounds of nested PCR, modified from ARM-PCR. TCRdb itself ran the multiplex PCR reads through MiXCR, one entry per CDR3 protein. The sample records approximately 53,000 distinct CDR3 sequences, 74% being singletons. In its sample, this clonotype is medium-sized (0.01 to 0.1%). What it recognizes is unknown. No cell sorting was done before RNA was extracted from the tissue. More than 3 cm separated this lung sample from the edge of the tumor. V was pared by 5 bases and J by 0 bases, with 8 bases between. This CDR3 has 12 residues. CDR1 and CDR2 from the germline V gene are SQVTM and ANQGSEA.

This clonotype was sampled from a woman aged 55-69 years with non-small cell lung cancer. The sequenced material came from distant non-tumor lung tissue. The chain uses TRBV29-1 and TRBJ2-7; possible D gene TRBD2, 5 bases. The DNA for the CDR3 is TGCAGCGTTCTAGCCTTCTCCTACGAGCAGTACTTC. It is translated as CSVLAFSYEQYF.